Listed here are 22 T cell receptor beta chains from one sample, sequenced in a study of blood T cell repertoires in COVID-19. Using immunoSEQ multiplex PCR, the repertoire was profiled, and TCRdb retains in-frame clones only, with some absent. Of about 100,000 clones listed, 85% were seen once; the top ten hold roughly 12%. Sequencing was carried out using peripheral blood. The receptors derive from a human donor in a cohort sampled during active COVID-19.

The chain uses TRBV28 and TRBJ2-3; D possibly corresponds to TRBD2 (6 bases). In germline, CDR1 is MDHEN, CDR2 SYDVKM. Trimming took 7 bases from V and 4 from J, leaving 12 bases between them. This CDR3 spans 13 amino acids. In DNA form, the CDR3 reads TGTGCCAGCAATCTCGGGGGAGCAGATACGCAGTATTTT. Protein: CASNLGGADTQYF.

V usage is TRBV29-1 and J usage is TRBJ2-3; the D is unclear. Deletions cut 6 bases from V and 7 bases from J, with 26 bases between. Germline V gene lookup returns CDR1 SQVTM and CDR2 ANQGSEA. The CDR3 extends over 16 amino acids. The DNA of the CDR3 is TGCAGCGTCCGCACCCGAACCTGGCAGCCAGGAAATACGCAGTATTTT. Translation: CSVRTRTWQPGNTQYF.

This sequence joins TRBV3-1 (or the pseudogene TRBV3-2) and TRBJ2-1; 11 positions agree with TRBD2. Germline V gene sequence: CDR1 LGHDT, CDR2 YNNKEL (reference sequence). V lost 1 base and J lost 8; bases outside the gene matches: 4. The CDR3 extends over 15 amino acids. The CDR3 reads CASSQGNSGGDEQFF. CDR3 sequence (DNA): TGTGCCAGCAGCCAAGGTAATAGCGGGGGGGATGAGCAGTTCTTC.

The chain recombines TRBV5-1 with TRBJ1-4, with D possibly matching TRBD1 (5 bases). Germline V gene lookup returns CDR1 SGHRS and CDR2 YFSETQ. This CDR3 comprises 15 residues. Trimming left V 1 base short and J 3 bases short, with 10 bases between. CDR3 nucleotide sequence: TGCGCCAGCAGCTTGCAGGGTTGGCCTAATGAAAAACTGTTTTTT. Translation: CASSLQGWPNEKLFF.

The chain carries TRBV14 and TRBJ2-7; 9 nucleotides agree with TRBD2. V lost 1 base and J lost 2; bases outside the gene matches: 6. The CDR3 has 16 residues. Germline CDR1 is SGHDN and CDR2 is FVKESK. This CDR3 reads CASSQVATSGTYEQYF. The CDR3 DNA reads as TGTGCCAGCAGCCAAGTCGCGACTAGCGGTACCTACGAGCAGTACTTC.

The chain employs TRBV7-9 and TRBJ2-1; the match to TRBD2 covers 10 bases. V lost 3 bases and J lost 8; bases outside the gene matches: 4. CDR1 is SEHNR and CDR2 is FQNEAQ in the germline V gene (reference sequence). The CDR3 is 14 amino acids. CDR3 sequence reads: CASSFSSGSDEQFF. The CDR3 DNA reads TGTGCCAGCAGCTTCTCTAGCGGGAGCGATGAGCAGTTCTTC.

V usage is TRBV6-2 or TRBV6-3 and J usage is TRBJ2-3; 7 bases agree with TRBD2. The CDR3 consists of 15 residues. J was trimmed by 3 bases and V by 4 bases; bases with no gene match: 7. Germline lookup yields CDR1 MNHEY and CDR2 SVGEGT. CDR3 coding DNA: TGTGCCAGCAGTTTGACTAGCTTAAAAACAGATACGCAGTATTTT. Protein product: CASSLTSLKTDTQYF.

The V and J genes are TRBV7-8 and TRBJ1-1; D gene ambiguous. The germline V gene encodes CDR1 SGHVS and CDR2 FQNEAQ. CDR3 length: 13 amino acids. V was clipped by 4 bases and J by 1 base, with 7 bases between them. CDR3 sequence: CASSSVGNTEAFF. The CDR3 DNA reads TGTGCCAGCAGCTCGGTCGGGAACACTGAAGCTTTCTTT.

In this sample, this clone turned up a few times. CDR3 coding DNA: TGTGCCACCAGCAGAGATTTCTCTAGCACAGATACGCAGTATTTT. Amino acids: CATSRDFSSTDTQYF. This chain uses TRBV15 with TRBJ2-3; D unclear. This CDR3 is built from 15 residues. Between the trimmed V and J ends, which lost 0 bases and 0 bases, there was a span of 7 bases. Germline CDR1 and CDR2: LNHNV and YYDKDF (reference sequence). The full variable domain, completed using reference TRBV15 and TRBJ2-3, is DAMVIQNPRYQVTQFGKPVTLSCSQTLNHNVMYWYQQKSSQAPKLLFHYYDKDFNNEADTPDNFQSRRPNTSFCFLDIRSPGLGDTAMYLCATSRDFSSTDTQYFGPGTRLTVL.

V is TRBV18 and J is TRBJ2-7; 7 nucleotides align to TRBD1. V lost 1 base and J lost 1; bases outside the gene matches: 7. Looked up from germline, CDR1 is KGHSH and CDR2 is LQKENI. The CDR3 is 16 residues long. CDR3 amino acids: CASSPQVPGGSYEQYF. The CDR3 DNA follows: TGTGCCAGCTCACCACAAGTTCCAGGGGGTTCCTACGAGCAGTACTTC.

V usage is TRBV28 and J usage is TRBJ1-6; no firm D call. The V end lost 8 bases, the J end lost 7 bases, and 12 bases lay between the germline ends. CDR3 size: 13 residues. Germline CDR1 MDHEN, CDR2 SYDVKM. This CDR3 reads CASFPGLNSPLHF. The CDR3 DNA reads TGTGCCAGCTTCCCTGGACTGAATTCACCCCTCCACTTT.

The V call is TRBV7-2, the J call TRBJ1-2, with 11 bases identical to TRBD1. This CDR3 has 14 amino acids. Germline trimming cut 6 bases from V and 7 bases from J; bases unmatched to any gene: 7. The germline gives CDR1 SGHTA, CDR2 FQGNSA. CDR3 in amino acids: CASSLDRGLIGYTF. DNA for the CDR3: TGTGCCAGCAGTTTGGACAGGGGGCTAATTGGCTACACCTTC.

V and J are TRBV19 and TRBJ2-7; D ambiguous. V lost 6 bases, J lost 7 bases, and 13 bases lay in between. This CDR3 is 12 amino acids long. CDR1 LNHDA and CDR2 SQIVND come from the germline V gene (reference sequence). Here the CDR3 reads CASSLAFGEQYF. CDR3 in DNA: TGTGCCAGTAGCCTCGCATTCGGGGAGCAGTACTTC.

This clone was seen just once. This sequence joins TRBV6-1 and TRBJ2-4, with a possible D match to TRBD2 (7 bases). The V end lost 2 bases, the J end lost 1 base, and 15 bases lay between the germline ends. Germline-derived CDR1 and CDR2 are MNHNS and SASEGT. The CDR3 covers 17 residues. The CDR3 loop reads CASSERGRGLAKNIQYF. As DNA, the CDR3 is TGTGCCAGCAGTGAACGGGGGCGGGGGCTCGCCAAAAACATTCAGTACTTC.

The chain has TRBV11-2 and TRBJ2-7; D gene unclear. The V gene's germline CDR1 is SGHAT and CDR2 FQNNGV. V lost 0 bases and J lost 3, with 6 bases in between. There are 13 residues in the CDR3. CDR3 residues: CASSLDHNYEQYF. Written as DNA, the CDR3 is TGTGCCAGCAGCTTAGATCACAACTACGAGCAGTACTTC.

The chain couples TRBV3-1 (or the pseudogene TRBV3-2) to TRBJ1-3; D not resolved. Germline lookup yields CDR1 LGHDT and CDR2 YNNKEL (reference sequence). This CDR3 has 12 residues. The V end lost 0 bases, the J end lost 8 bases, and 5 bases lay between the germline ends. The CDR3 DNA reads TGTGCCAGCAGCCAAGATACGGACACCATATATTTT. It yields the protein CASSQDTDTIYF.

The CDR3 region is CSVDEQFF. In DNA form, the CDR3 reads TGCAGCGTCGATGAGCAGTTCTTC. V usage is TRBV29-1 and J usage is TRBJ2-1; the D is unclear. V lost 6 bases, J lost 8 bases, and 2 bases lay in between. Germline-derived CDR1 and CDR2 are SQVTM and ANQGSEA. This CDR3 has 8 residues.

V and J are TRBV5-1 and TRBJ1-1; the match to TRBD1 covers 9 bases. J lost 5 bases, V lost 5 bases, and 4 bases had no gene match. This CDR3 spans 13 amino acids. Germline assignment: CDR1 SGHRS and CDR2 YFSETQ. CDR3: CASRQGAGTEAFF. The CDR3 nucleotides read TGCGCCAGCAGACAGGGGGCGGGAACTGAAGCTTTCTTT.

The chain recombines TRBV2 with TRBJ1-2; D may be TRBD1 (5 bases). This CDR3 comprises 13 residues. The V end was cut by 4 bases, the J end by 4 bases, with 10 bases between. Germline V gene sequence: CDR1 SNHLY, CDR2 FYNNEI. In nucleotides, the CDR3 is TGTGCCAGCAGTGTGACAGAGGTCTATGGCTACACCTTC. This sequence encodes CASSVTEVYGYTF.

The chain joins TRBV7-2 to TRBJ1-4; TRBD1 matches at 7 bases. This CDR3 has 14 amino acids. Germline CDR1 SGHTA, CDR2 FQGNSA. Trimming at V came to 6 bases and at J to 3 bases, leaving 4 bases not matched to a gene. Here the CDR3 DNA reads TGTGCCAGCAGAATGGGACAGCCTAATGAAAAACTGTTTTTT. Encoded protein: CASRMGQPNEKLFF.

This sequence joins TRBV9 and TRBJ1-1; 7 positions match TRBD1. The CDR3 spans 14 residues. Germline CDR1 is SGDLS and CDR2 is YYNGEE. V lost 4 bases to trimming and J lost 7 bases; unmatched junction nucleotides: 10. CDR3 sequence reads: CASSSETGFSEAFF. The DNA for the CDR3 is TGTGCCAGCAGCTCAGAGACAGGGTTTAGTGAAGCTTTCTTT.

The rearrangement uses TRBV6-5 and TRBJ2-5; TRBD2 is a possible D gene (6 bases). Trimming took off 6 bases at V and 5 bases at J, with 16 bases between the two ends. The CDR3 is 14 amino acids. Germline-derived CDR1 and CDR2 are MNHEY and SVGAGI. The CDR3 loop reads CASRIGRGAETQYF. DNA for the CDR3: TGTGCCAGCAGAATAGGGCGGGGCGCGGAGACCCAGTACTTC.